This TCR beta chain emerged from a study of CD8 T cells in Susac syndrome. Sequencing of TCR beta, carried out with a high-throughput approach, was applied to CD8+ and CD4+ T cells from the blood. Purification of the CD8+ and CD4+ T cells relied on negative isolation, and TEMRA cells underwent FACS enrichment. With respect to this clonotype: The antigen is not known.

With random hexamers, reverse transcription was performed on about 0.5 to 1 ug of RNA. Multiplex PCR with immunoSEQ amplified the TCR beta CDR3 across 54 Vbeta and 13 Jbeta. TCRdb recomputed calls from the immunoSEQ multiplex PCR reads with MiXCR, one row per CDR3 protein. The sample lists about 25,000 distinct CDR3 sequences, roughly 94% occurring once. Study-wide findings and caveats: As acknowledged by the study, its TCR sequencing and HLA analysis included a relatively small number of individuals.

The source material was CD8+ T cells from PBMCs. This clonotype was sampled from a human donor in good health.

The CDR3 DNA sequence: TGTGCCAGCAGTTACTCAGGGGGGTCCTACGAGCAGTACTTC. Translating gives CASSYSGGSYEQYF. The rearrangement links TRBV6-5 to TRBJ2-7; tentatively, D is TRBD1 or TRBD2 (6 bases each). CDR3 length equals 14 residues. Per germline, CDR1 MNHEY and CDR2 SVGAGI. V gave up 0 bases and J gave up 1 base, with 7 bases separating them.